The clone carrying this T cell receptor beta chain was detected only a few times. The PCR used 60 Vbeta and 13 Jbeta primers. Repertoires were generated with immunoSEQ multiplex PCR, while TCRdb's copy carries only in-frame clones and drops some. The table has 180,000 or so clones, about 80% seen once; the top ten hold 3.7%. The data stem from a study of cytomegalovirus exposure and HLA in healthy donors. CDR1 SGHDT and CDR2 YYEEEE come from the germline V gene. The CDR3 runs 14 residues. J lost 0 bases, V lost 4 bases, and 4 bases had no gene match. The receptor comes from a woman aged 55-69 years in good health and CMV-seropositive. The chain joins TRBV5-6 to TRBJ2-7, with TRBD2 identical over 7 bases. Sequenced: PBMCs. In nucleotides, the CDR3 is TGTGCCAGCAGCCTCGGGGGGATCTCCTACGAGCAGTACTTC. Amino acid sequence: CASSLGGISYEQYF.